Below, one T cell receptor beta chain is given with its context. This record belongs to a study of shared T cell receptors in the human thymus. The CDR3 is 17 residues long. CDR1 is SGHRS, CDR2 YFSETQ, per germline. V was cut by 3 bases and J by 0 bases, with 17 bases left in between. Sequenced by immunoSEQ multiplex PCR; TCRdb stores in-frame clones only, minus some. The table records just under 550,000 clones, more than 75% of them present only once. The sample was also reused in another study, on human thymus T cells. From that second work: Each of the donors was a healthy Finnish infant who was undergoing open corrective cardiac surgery for congenital heart defects. From resections taken during corrective heart surgery, the thymus tissue was obtained. A high degree of thymic repertoire overlap among unrelated individuals was reported in related research.

The sequencing input was thymocytes. The source is a boy younger than two with a congenital heart defect. The chain links TRBV5-1 to TRBJ2-3, with D maybe TRBD2 (7 bases). In DNA form, the CDR3 reads TGCGCCAGCAGCTCCGGCGGGGGCCCTTATAGCACAGATACGCAGTATTTT. Its translation is CASSSGGGPYSTDTQYF. Full variable domain (rest looked up from reference TRBV5-1 and TRBJ2-3): KAGVTQTPRYLIKTRGQQVTLSCSPISGHRSVSWYQQTPGQGLQFLFEYFSETQRNKGNFPGRFSGRQFSNSRSEMNVSTLELGDSALYLCASSSGGGPYSTDTQYFGPGTRLTVL.